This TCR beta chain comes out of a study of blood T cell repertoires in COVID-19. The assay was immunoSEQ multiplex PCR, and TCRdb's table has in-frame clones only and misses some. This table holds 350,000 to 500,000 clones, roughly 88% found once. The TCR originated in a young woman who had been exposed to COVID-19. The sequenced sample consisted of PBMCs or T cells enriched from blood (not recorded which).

The CDR3: CASRQGSAYEQYF. As DNA, the CDR3 is TGTGCCAGCAGACAGGGATCAGCCTACGAGCAGTACTTC. V gene TRBV27 combines with J gene TRBJ2-7; D might be TRBD1 (6 bases). Germline CDR1 MNHEY, CDR2 SMNVEV (reference sequence). The CDR3 extends over 13 amino acids. Between the trimmed V and J ends, which lost 6 bases and 2 bases, there was a span of 11 bases.